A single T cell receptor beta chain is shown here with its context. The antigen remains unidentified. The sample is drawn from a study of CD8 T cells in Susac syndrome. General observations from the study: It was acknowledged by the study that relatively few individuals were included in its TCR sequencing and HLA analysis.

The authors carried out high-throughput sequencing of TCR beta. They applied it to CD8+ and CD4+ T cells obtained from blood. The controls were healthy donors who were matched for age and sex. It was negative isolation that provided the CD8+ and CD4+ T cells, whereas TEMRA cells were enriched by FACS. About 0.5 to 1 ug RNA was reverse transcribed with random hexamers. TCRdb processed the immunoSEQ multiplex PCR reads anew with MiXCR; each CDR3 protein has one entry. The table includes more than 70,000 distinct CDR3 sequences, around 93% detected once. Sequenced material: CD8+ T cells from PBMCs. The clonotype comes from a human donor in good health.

The CDR3 coding sequence is TGTGCCAGCAGTTACGGGCTGTCGGACTATGGCTACACCTTC. Translating gives CASSYGLSDYGYTF. The V gene is TRBV6-6, the J gene TRBJ1-2; the D is unclear. The V gene's germline CDR1 is MNHNY and CDR2 SVGAGI (reference sequence). The CDR3 is made up of 14 amino acids. V lost 2 bases and J 3 bases, leaving 10 bases between the germline ends.